One sample yielded the 14 T cell receptor beta chains listed below, sequenced in a study of blood T cell repertoires in COVID-19 (dated by TCRdb to 2020 to 2021). The receptor library was made with the immunoSEQ multiplex PCR assay. This immuneACCESS table, as held by TCRdb, lists in-frame sequences with V and J called but not all clones. Of the missing ones, under half trace to an unresolved V gene in checked studies; the others have no known cause. This sample is represented by about 120,000 clones; almost 90% of them were singletons. The biggest ten clones account for 3.5% to 4% of the sample. Sequenced material: peripheral blood. The receptors were gathered from a woman aged 55-70 years with COVID-19, enrolled during active disease.

V and J are TRBV7-9 and TRBJ2-2; D not resolved. The germline gives CDR1 SEHNR, CDR2 FQNEAQ (reference sequence). Trimming stripped 1 base from V and 1 base from J, with 4 bases between. The CDR3 sequence is 14 residues long. The CDR3 region has the DNA TGTGCCAGCAGCTTAGACTTGAACACCGGGGAGCTGTTTTTT. Protein sequence: CASSLDLNTGELFF.

The rearrangement uses TRBV11-2 and TRBJ2-3; D possibly corresponds to TRBD2 (5 bases). V lost 1 base and J 3 bases, leaving 11 bases between the germline ends. Germline V lookup: CDR1 SGHAT, CDR2 FQNNGV. This CDR3 spans 15 amino acids. The DNA of the CDR3 is TGTGCCAGCAGCTTAGTCCCCGGGGTAACAGATACGCAGTATTTT. Encoded protein: CASSLVPGVTDTQYF.

The chain links TRBV19 to TRBJ2-1; 11 nucleotides line up with TRBD1. V lost 3 bases and J lost 9; bases outside the gene matches: 4. The CDR3 consists of 14 residues. The germline gives CDR1 LNHDA, CDR2 SQIVND (reference sequence). The CDR3 loop reads CASSMDRGQSEQFF. DNA of the CDR3: TGTGCCAGTAGTATGGACAGGGGGCAGAGTGAGCAGTTCTTC.

The chain is built from TRBV6-5 and TRBJ2-5; 9 nucleotides agree with TRBD1. Germline V CDR1 and CDR2: MNHEY, SVGAGI. This CDR3 has 15 amino acids. V gave up 6 bases and J gave up 6 bases; unmatched junction bases: 11. The CDR3 nucleotides are TGTGCCAGCAGCAAAAACAGGGGGCAAGGGAAGACCCAGTACTTC. This gives the protein CASSKNRGQGKTQYF.

The CDR3 bases are TGTGCCAGCAGCCGGGACAGGGGACAGAAACTGTTTTTT. Translated: CASSRDRGQKLFF. V usage is TRBV7-8 and J usage is TRBJ1-4, with TRBD1 identical over 10 bases. The CDR3 has 13 amino acids. CDR1 and CDR2 from the germline V gene are SGHVS and FQNEAQ. The trim removed 5 bases at V and 11 bases at J, leaving 5 bases unmatched.

J is TRBJ2-5 and V is TRBV13; tentative D call: TRBD1 (5 bases). V dropped 10 bases and J dropped 2 bases, with 20 bases sitting between them. Germline CDR1 is PRHDT and CDR2 is FYEKMQ (reference sequence). This CDR3 contains 15 residues. CDR3 loop: CATSDRGGVQETQYF. The CDR3 DNA sequence: TGTGCCACCTCGGATAGGGGTGGAGTACAAGAGACCCAGTACTTC.

In its sample, this clone was seen once. The genes are TRBV4-3 and TRBJ2-7, with D possibly TRBD2 on 5 matching bases. The CDR3 sequence is 15 residues long. V lost 0 bases to trimming and J lost 9 bases, with 18 bases between them. Germline loops: CDR1 LGHNA, CDR2 YSLEER. The CDR3 is CASSQDRRTGTRQYF. Here the CDR3 DNA reads TGCGCCAGCAGCCAAGATAGGAGGACCGGCACCCGGCAGTACTTC.

This chain links TRBV19 with TRBJ2-7; D is possibly TRBD1 (5 bases). This CDR3 comprises 15 residues. The germline V gene has CDR1 LNHDA and CDR2 SQIVND (reference sequence). V lost 5 bases and J 1 base, leaving 15 bases between the germline ends. For the CDR3, the DNA is TGTGCCAGTAGTTTTGGGCCCGACAGTTCCTACGAGCAGTACTTC. Amino acid sequence: CASSFGPDSSYEQYF.

The chain uses TRBV5-1 and TRBJ2-7, with a possible D match to TRBD1 (5 bases). This CDR3 region has 13 residues. Germline lookup yields CDR1 SGHRS and CDR2 YFSETQ. Trimming stripped 4 bases from V and 4 bases from J, with 12 bases between. The CDR3 nucleotides are TGCGCCAGCAGCGAGTTCAGGGCGTACGAGCAGTACTTC. It translates to CASSEFRAYEQYF.

This chain links TRBV10-3 with TRBJ1-1; weak D call: TRBD1 (6 bases). Germline V gene data show CDR1 as ENHRY and CDR2 as SYGVKD. V was pared by 6 bases and J by 0 bases, with 8 bases between. There are 13 residues in the CDR3. For the CDR3, the DNA is TGTGCCATCAGAAGACAGGTGAACACTGAAGCTTTCTTT. Translation: CAIRRQVNTEAFF.

The chain couples TRBV3-1 (or the pseudogene TRBV3-2) to TRBJ1-6, with unresolved D. The CDR3 sequence is 14 residues long. CDR1 and CDR2 from the germline V gene are LGHDT and YNNKEL (reference sequence). Deletions cut 1 base from V and 9 bases from J, with 10 bases between. CDR3 coding DNA: TGTGCCAGCAGCCAAGGAGTGCTAGGTTCACCCCTCCACTTT. Translated, it gives CASSQGVLGSPLHF.

The chain uses TRBV6-5 and TRBJ2-1; D possibly corresponds to TRBD2 (6 bases). Germline values: CDR1 MNHEY, CDR2 SVGAGI. Trimming shortened V by 3 bases and J by 8 bases, and 8 bases separated the two germline ends. This CDR3 contains 12 residues. The CDR3 nucleotides read TGTGCCAGCAGTTATACGGGGGATGAGCAGTTCTTC. Encoded protein: CASSYTGDEQFF.

This chain uses TRBV10-2 with TRBJ2-7, with TRBD1 matching 7 bases. Germline values: CDR1 WSHSY, CDR2 SAAADI. V gave up 8 bases and J gave up 2 bases; unmatched junction bases: 9. The CDR3 has 14 amino acids. DNA for the CDR3: TGCGCCAGCGGACCAGGGACAGAGCCCTACGAGCAGTACTTC. As protein: CASGPGTEPYEQYF.

The chain carries TRBV6-5 and TRBJ1-1; TRBD1 agrees at 9 bases. CDR1 and CDR2 (germline): MNHEY, SVGAGI. The CDR3 spans 14 residues. V lost 4 bases, J lost 6 bases, and 6 bases stayed unmatched. CDR3 coding DNA: TGTGCCAGCAGTTCCGACAGGGGGAGTGCTGAAGCTTTCTTT. It codes for CASSSDRGSAEAFF.